The 20 T cell receptor beta chains presented below share a single source sample, sequenced in a study of CD8 T cells in Susac syndrome. Reverse transcription used roughly 0.5 to 1 ug RNA and random hexamers. TCRdb called the immunoSEQ multiplex PCR reads again in MiXCR, with one record for every CDR3 protein. The data hold about 210,000 distinct CDR3 sequences, with approximately 95% observed a single time. Sequencing input: CD4+ T cells from PBMCs. These receptors were collected from a human donor with multiple sclerosis.

This sequence joins TRBV20-1 and TRBJ2-3; 10 bases line up with TRBD2. V dropped 5 bases and J dropped 4; count of bases not matched to a gene: 12. Germline loops: CDR1 DFQATT, CDR2 SNEGSKA (reference sequence). The CDR3 totals 16 residues. The DNA for the CDR3 is TGCAGTGCTGGGCGGAGCGGGAGGGCCGTGGCAGATACGCAGTATTTT. This translates into CSAGRSGRAVADTQYF.

This clonotype appeared a few times. CDR3 DNA: TGTGCCAGCAGCTTAGAGAACTATGGCTACACCTTC. It encodes CASSLENYGYTF. V is TRBV7-9 and J is TRBJ1-2; unclear D gene. Per germline, CDR1 SEHNR and CDR2 FQNEAQ (reference sequence). The CDR3 has 12 amino acids. Trimming stripped 1 base from V and 2 bases from J, with 2 bases between.

The rearrangement uses TRBV28 and TRBJ2-4; D is unclear. Trimming cost V 11 bases and J 5 bases, with 16 bases left between them. The CDR3 sequence is 13 residues long. Germline CDR1 reads MDHEN; CDR2 reads SYDVKM. CDR3 residues: CAPARASQNIQYF. The CDR3 nucleotides are TGTGCCCCCGCACGGGCCAGTCAAAACATTCAGTACTTC.

This sequence joins TRBV29-1 and TRBJ2-1, with D unresolved. The CDR3 length is 13 residues. The germline V and J ends were trimmed by 2 bases and 5 bases, with 10 bases remaining between them. Per the germline V gene, CDR1 is SQVTM and CDR2 is ANQGSEA. The CDR3 DNA reads TGCAGCGTTGAACCTCTCCGGGACAATGAGCAGTTCTTC. As protein: CSVEPLRDNEQFF.

The V gene is TRBV14, the J gene TRBJ1-2, with a tentative D call TRBD1 (5 bases). Trimming took off 0 bases at V and 5 bases at J, with 10 bases between the two ends. CDR3 length: 14 residues. Germline V gene data show CDR1 as SGHDN and CDR2 as FVKESK. This chain's CDR3 is CASSQENRLYGYTF. DNA of the CDR3: TGTGCCAGCAGCCAAGAAAACAGGCTGTATGGCTACACCTTC.

The V gene is TRBV30, the J gene TRBJ2-7; 9 bases line up with TRBD1. The J segment lost 2 bases and the V segment lost 2 bases, leaving 7 bases of the junction unmatched. This CDR3 has 15 residues. Germline CDR1 GTSNPN, CDR2 SVGIG (reference sequence). In DNA, the CDR3 is TGTGCCTGGAGTCCTCTGGGACAGGGTACCTACGAGCAGTACTTC. Amino acid sequence: CAWSPLGQGTYEQYF. Using reference TRBV30 and TRBJ2-7 for the parts outside the CDR3, the full variable domain is SQTIHQWPATLVQPVGSPLSLECTVEGTSNPNLYWYRQAAGRGLQLLFYSVGIGQISSEVPQNLSASRPQDRQFILSSKKLLLSDSGFYLCAWSPLGQGTYEQYFGPGTRLTVT.

The chain joins TRBV9 to TRBJ1-2, with TRBD1 identical over 7 bases. The CDR3 spans 14 residues. Trimming at V came to 0 bases and at J to 5 bases, leaving 4 bases not matched to a gene. Germline V CDR1 and CDR2: SGDLS, YYNGEE. CDR3 amino acids: CASSVATGDYGYTF. In nucleotides, the CDR3 is TGTGCCAGCAGCGTAGCCACAGGGGATTATGGCTACACCTTC.

V usage is TRBV6-6 and J usage is TRBJ2-5; D remains ambiguous. The V gene lost 6 bases and the J gene lost 4 bases, with 9 bases spanning the gap. The length of the CDR3 is 12 residues. The germline gives CDR1 MNHNY, CDR2 SVGAGI (reference sequence). The chain's CDR3 is CASRLGGETQYF. CDR3 nucleotide sequence: TGTGCCAGCAGGCTGGGTGGAGAGACCCAGTACTTC.

This clonotype occurred once. The chain uses TRBV27 and TRBJ2-7, with unresolved D. The V end was cut by 4 bases, the J end by 2 bases, with 12 bases between. Germline V gene lookup returns CDR1 MNHEY and CDR2 SMNVEV (reference sequence). The CDR3 contains 14 residues. The CDR3 region has the DNA TGTGCCAGCAGTTCCTGGCAGCGAACCTACGAGCAGTACTTC. Translating it yields CASSSWQRTYEQYF.

The chain combines TRBV25-1 with TRBJ2-5; 9 bases fit TRBD2. The ends lost 3 bases at V and 4 bases at J; junction bases unmatched: 9. CDR1 is MGHDK, CDR2 SYGVNS, per germline. The CDR3 covers 16 residues. CDR3 region: CASSEAGGPMRETQYF. The CDR3 nucleotides are TGTGCCAGCAGTGAGGCGGGGGGGCCGATGAGAGAGACCCAGTACTTC.

Here the CDR3 DNA reads TGTGCCAGCAGCGTAGGGGAGTCCGTTACCTACAGTAATGAGCAGTTCTTC. Translating gives CASSVGESVTYSNEQFF. The chain has TRBV9 and TRBJ2-1; possible D gene TRBD2, 5 bases. The CDR3 spans 17 residues. The germline V gene has CDR1 SGDLS and CDR2 YYNGEE. V was pared by 0 bases and J by 7 bases, with 20 bases between.

The chain couples TRBV9 to TRBJ2-3; 8 bases line up with TRBD1. In germline, CDR1 is SGDLS, CDR2 YYNGEE. With 3 bases clipped from V and 5 bases from J, the junction kept 11 bases outside the gene matches. The CDR3 is 16 amino acids. In nucleotides, the CDR3 is TGTGCCAGCAGCGGAGAGGGGCAGGGGGCAAAAGATACGCAGTATTTT. Amino acid sequence: CASSGEGQGAKDTQYF.

The chain recombines TRBV6-6 with TRBJ2-5; 12 bases align to TRBD2. The CDR3 runs to 15 residues. V shed 6 bases, J shed 4 bases, and the junction held 6 bases outside the gene matches. Germline assignment: CDR1 MNHNY and CDR2 SVGAGI (reference sequence). CDR3 sequence: CASSPSGRALETQYF. In DNA, the CDR3 is TGTGCCAGCAGCCCTAGCGGGAGGGCCCTAGAGACCCAGTACTTC.

The chain uses TRBV29-1 and TRBJ1-3; D not certain. The V gene lost 6 bases and the J gene lost 0 bases, with 9 bases spanning the gap. Germline lookup yields CDR1 SQVTM and CDR2 ANQGSEA. The length of the CDR3 is 13 residues. This chain's CDR3 is CSVAFRSGNTIYF. In DNA form, the CDR3 reads TGCAGCGTCGCCTTTCGCTCTGGAAACACCATATATTTT.

This clonotype was detected only once. The rearrangement links TRBV29-1 to TRBJ2-7, with TRBD2 as a possible D gene (5 bases). The V and J ends lost 4 bases and 0 bases respectively, with 10 bases between them. This CDR3 contains 13 residues. CDR1 and CDR2 (germline): SQVTM, ANQGSEA. DNA of the CDR3: TGCAGCGTTGTTGGACTGTACTCCTACGAGCAGTACTTC. Amino acid sequence: CSVVGLYSYEQYF.

The chain joins TRBV7-9 to TRBJ2-5, with D unclear. This CDR3 has 18 residues. Per the germline V gene, CDR1 is SEHNR and CDR2 is FQNEAQ (reference sequence). Trimming pared 0 bases from V and 1 base from J, leaving 18 bases between. This CDR3 is CASSLAGGTDLSQETQYF. CDR3 DNA: TGTGCCAGCAGCTTAGCGGGTGGCACCGATCTATCCCAAGAGACCCAGTACTTC.

The chain is built from TRBV30 and TRBJ2-6; D is undetermined. Trimming left V 5 bases short and J 0 bases short, with 8 bases between. CDR1 and CDR2 (germline): GTSNPN, SVGIG (reference sequence). The CDR3 is 14 residues long. The CDR3 DNA follows: TGTGCCTGGTTTCCCAGCTCTGGGGCCAACGTCCTGACTTTC. It specifies CAWFPSSGANVLTF.

This clonotype was counted once. The rearrangement links TRBV29-1 to TRBJ1-5, with D possibly being TRBD1 (5 bases). There are 13 residues in the CDR3. V lost 4 bases, J lost 8 bases, and 15 bases lay in between. The V gene's germline CDR1 is SQVTM and CDR2 ANQGSEA. CDR3 in DNA: TGCAGCGTTGCACCAACGGGGGGGGAGCCCCAGCATTTT. Translated, it gives CSVAPTGGEPQHF.

J is TRBJ2-3 and V is TRBV29-1; TRBD2 agrees at 15 bases. Trimming took 4 bases from V and 3 from J; bases not matched to a gene: 11. The length of the CDR3 is 18 residues. Germline assignment: CDR1 SQVTM and CDR2 ANQGSEA. In DNA form, the CDR3 reads TGCAGCGTTGGCGCTCCCGGGACTAGCGGGAGGAGGACAGATACGCAGTATTTT. Protein sequence: CSVGAPGTSGRRTDTQYF.

The CDR3 protein is CASSLSTARTDTQYF. The CDR3 DNA follows: TGTGCCAGCAGTTTATCGACAGCCCGCACAGATACGCAGTATTTT. The chain employs TRBV27 and TRBJ2-3; TRBD1 might be the D (5 bases). CDR3 length: 15 amino acids. V lost 0 bases and J 1 base, leaving 8 bases between the germline ends. From germline, CDR1 is MNHEY and CDR2 SMNVEV (reference sequence).